The 18 T cell receptor beta chains in this list originate from one sample, sequenced in a study of blood T cell repertoires in COVID-19. Clones were read by immunoSEQ multiplex PCR, and TCRdb kept only the in-frame ones, dropping some. Seen here are about 83,000 clones, around 90% observed once, and the top ten hold about 2.9%. The sequencing input was peripheral blood. The receptors originated from a woman between 45 and 65 years old with active or convalescent COVID-19.

The chain has TRBV15 and TRBJ2-5, with 7 bases aligning to TRBD1. The CDR3 has 14 residues. The V and J ends lost 3 bases and 3 bases, in that order; junction bases with no gene match: 4. Germline-derived CDR1 and CDR2 are LNHNV and YYDKDF (reference sequence). The CDR3 DNA follows: TGTGCCACCAGCAGCCGGGACAGAGAAGAGACCCAGTACTTC. It translates to CATSSRDREETQYF.

The chain employs TRBV7-3 and TRBJ2-3; 7 bases are shared with TRBD2. CDR3 size: 15 residues. The germline V gene encodes CDR1 SGHTA and CDR2 FQGTGA. The J segment lost 3 bases and the V segment lost 0 bases, leaving 3 bases of the junction unmatched. As DNA, the CDR3 is TGTGCCAGCAGCTTAACGGGGACTACAACAGATACGCAGTATTTT. Translated: CASSLTGTTTDTQYF.

The J gene is TRBJ2-5, the V gene TRBV28; 12 bases agree with TRBD2. This CDR3 region has 16 residues. Germline V CDR1 and CDR2: MDHEN, SYDVKM. The V segment lost 5 bases and the J segment 1 base; nucleotides outside the gene matches: 5. The CDR3 bases are TGTGCCAGCAGTACCCGACTAGCGGGGGTCCAAGAGACCCAGTACTTC. Protein product: CASSTRLAGVQETQYF.

The chain links TRBV19 to TRBJ1-1; the D is unclear. V lost 9 bases and J lost 8, with 16 bases in between. CDR1 is LNHDA and CDR2 is SQIVND in the germline V gene (reference sequence). This CDR3 spans 12 amino acids. The CDR3 nucleotides are TGTGCCAGCAGACATAGAGCAGAGGAAGCTTTCTTT. This gives the protein CASRHRAEEAFF.

The J gene is TRBJ1-6, the V gene TRBV30; 11 positions agree with TRBD1. This CDR3 comprises 12 residues. With 6 bases clipped from V and 12 bases from J, the junction kept 4 bases outside the gene matches. From germline, CDR1 is GTSNPN and CDR2 SVGIG (reference sequence). CDR3 bases: TGTGCCTGCCGGGACAGGGGGTTACCCCTCCACTTT. Its protein is CACRDRGLPLHF.

The table lists this clone with a count of one. The J gene is TRBJ1-2, the V gene TRBV5-6; 7 bases are shared with TRBD1. Losses at the gene ends were 5 bases for V and 2 bases for J; bases not matched to a gene: 12. This CDR3 is 16 amino acids long. Per germline, CDR1 SGHDT and CDR2 YYEEEE. CDR3 nucleotides: TGTGCCAGCAGACCGATAACGGGACAGCCAAACTATGGCTACACCTTC. Its translation: CASRPITGQPNYGYTF.

Only one count was recorded for this clone. This rearrangement joins TRBV30 to TRBJ1-6; 11 bases agree with TRBD1. The CDR3 consists of 15 residues. After removal of 4 bases from V and 7 bases from J, the junction contained 6 bases not matched to a gene. The germline V gene has CDR1 GTSNPN and CDR2 SVGIG (reference sequence). The DNA of the CDR3 is TGTGCCTGGATTAGCGGACAGGGGGCGAATTCACCCCTCCACTTT. Its translation is CAWISGQGANSPLHF. Complete variable domain (other parts from reference TRBV30 and TRBJ1-6): SQTIHQWPATLVQPVGSPLSLECTVEGTSNPNLYWYRQAAGRGLQLLFYSVGIGQISSEVPQNLSASRPQDRQFILSSKKLLLSDSGFYLCAWISGQGANSPLHFGNGTRLTVT.

The chain is built from TRBV6-1 and TRBJ2-7; D uncertain. Germline V CDR1 and CDR2: MNHNS, SASEGT. The CDR3 runs 15 residues. Trimming left V 1 base short and J 3 bases short, with 13 bases between. DNA for the CDR3: TGTGCCAGCAGTGAAGGGATGGGCCGCCTCTACGAGCAGTACTTC. Amino acids: CASSEGMGRLYEQYF.

The chain uses TRBV11-2 and TRBJ2-3; weak D call: TRBD2 (6 bases). CDR1 and CDR2 (germline): SGHAT, FQNNGV. Deletions cut 0 bases from V and 0 bases from J, with 10 bases between. The CDR3 runs to 16 residues. CDR3 loop: CASSLDVAESTDTQYF. For the CDR3, the DNA is TGTGCCAGCAGCTTAGATGTAGCGGAGAGCACAGATACGCAGTATTTT.

The gene calls are TRBV5-1 and TRBJ2-2, with 9 nucleotides matching TRBD1. Germline V gives CDR1 SGHRS, CDR2 YFSETQ. V was pared by 4 bases and J by 6 bases, with 4 bases of the junction left unmatched. The CDR3 sequence is 14 residues long. CDR3 nucleotides: TGCGCCAGCAGCCGGGACAGGGAGGCCGGGGAGCTGTTTTTT. As protein: CASSRDREAGELFF.

The CDR3 DNA reads as TGTGCCAGCTCACCGAGCGGACTCACAGATACGCAGTATTTT. This sequence encodes CASSPSGLTDTQYF. This sequence joins TRBV18 and TRBJ2-3; D may be TRBD2 (5 bases). This CDR3 comprises 14 residues. Looked up from germline, CDR1 is KGHSH and CDR2 is LQKENI. V was pared by 3 bases and J by 2 bases, with 9 bases between.

The chain is built from TRBV19 and TRBJ2-3, with 8 bases identical to TRBD2. This CDR3 has 14 amino acids. Per the germline V gene, CDR1 is LNHDA and CDR2 is SQIVND (reference sequence). V dropped 8 bases and J dropped 2; count of bases not matched to a gene: 6. CDR3 DNA sequence: TGTGCCAGTCACCGGCGGGGGGTCACAGATACGCAGTATTTT. It translates to CASHRRGVTDTQYF.

Judged by abundance, this clone is medium-sized. The genes are TRBV5-1 and TRBJ2-1; tentatively, D is TRBD2 (7 bases). Trimming left V 7 bases short and J 6 bases short, with 11 bases between. Per germline, CDR1 SGHRS and CDR2 YFSETQ. The CDR3 contains 12 residues. The CDR3: CASGGAGNEQFF. CDR3 in DNA: TGCGCCAGCGGGGGGGCCGGCAATGAGCAGTTCTTC. Combining the CDR3 with reference TRBV5-1 and TRBJ2-1 gives the whole variable domain KAGVTQTPRYLIKTRGQQVTLSCSPISGHRSVSWYQQTPGQGLQFLFEYFSETQRNKGNFPGRFSGRQFSNSRSEMNVSTLELGDSALYLCASGGAGNEQFFGPGTRLTVL.

V is TRBV9 and J is TRBJ1-5; D gene uncertain. Trimming removed 2 bases at V and 4 bases at J, with 10 bases between. Germline loops: CDR1 SGDLS, CDR2 YYNGEE. CDR3 length equals 14 residues. The CDR3 DNA reads TGTGCCAGCAGCGTGACTGATGGAAATCAGCCCCAGCATTTT. Translated: CASSVTDGNQPQHF.

The V and J genes are TRBV7-9 and TRBJ2-7; a weak D match, TRBD1 (6 bases). V was pared by 5 bases and J by 2 bases, with 13 bases between. Looked up from germline, CDR1 is SEHNR and CDR2 is FQNEAQ (reference sequence). CDR3 length: 14 amino acids. CDR3 in DNA: TGTGCCAGCAGCCCTCCGGGACAAACCTACGAGCAGTACTTC. Protein sequence: CASSPPGQTYEQYF.

The sample holds one count of this clone. This chain connects TRBV7-3 to TRBJ2-7, with 8 bases matching TRBD2. The trim removed 5 bases at V and 5 bases at J, leaving 11 bases unmatched. The CDR3 is 15 amino acids. Germline assignment: CDR1 SGHTA and CDR2 FQGTGA. The CDR3 bases are TGTGCCAGCAGCCTCCAACCTTCGGGAGGGGACGAGCAGTACTTC. Translated: CASSLQPSGGDEQYF.

The chain combines TRBV11-2 with TRBJ2-4, with D possibly being TRBD2 (5 bases). Germline assignment: CDR1 SGHAT and CDR2 FQNNGV. The V and J ends lost 5 bases and 1 base respectively, with 9 bases between them. The CDR3 length is 14 residues. The CDR3 region is CASSASGAKNIQYF. DNA of the CDR3: TGTGCCAGCAGCGCCTCGGGGGCCAAAAACATTCAGTACTTC.

The chain joins TRBV7-9 to TRBJ1-2; TRBD1 agrees at 7 bases. Unmatched junction bases numbered 8, after V lost 6 bases and J lost 4 bases. The CDR3 has 14 amino acids. Germline CDR1 reads SEHNR; CDR2 reads FQNEAQ (reference sequence). In nucleotides, the CDR3 is TGTGCCAGCAGGTTGTCAGGGGGAGTCTATGGCTACACCTTC. This sequence encodes CASRLSGGVYGYTF.